Each of the 18 T cell receptor beta chains below was sequenced from the same sample in a study of T cell responses to AZD1222 COVID-19 vaccine. TCRdb's copy holds only in-frame clones and misses some; the assay was immunoSEQ multiplex PCR. The sample lists about 90,000 clones, around 90% occurring once. The material sequenced was peripheral blood, taken on day 0 of AZD1222 vaccination. The source is an adult in good health.

V is TRBV9 and J is TRBJ2-3; 7 nucleotides align to TRBD1. J lost 2 bases, V lost 3 bases, and 6 bases had no gene match. The CDR3 is 15 amino acids. Germline loops: CDR1 SGDLS, CDR2 YYNGEE. As DNA, the CDR3 is TGTGCCAGCAGCGCAGGGGGTTCCTTCACAGATACGCAGTATTTT. Protein product: CASSAGGSFTDTQYF.

The chain employs TRBV10-1 and TRBJ1-1; D gene ambiguous. This CDR3 contains 13 residues. Germline V gene lookup returns CDR1 WNHNN and CDR2 SYGVQD (reference sequence). The germline V and J ends were trimmed by 1 base and 1 base, with 4 bases remaining between them. The CDR3 protein is CASSELGNTEAFF. The CDR3, as DNA: TGCGCCAGCAGTGAGTTGGGGAACACTGAAGCTTTCTTT.

The chain employs TRBV6-6 and TRBJ1-2, with TRBD1 matching 9 bases. Germline CDR1 reads MNHNY; CDR2 reads SVGAGI (reference sequence). The junction had 7 bases not matched to a gene; V was cut back by 2 bases and J by 3 bases. The CDR3 consists of 16 residues. The CDR3 region is CASSYTGTGSYYGYTF. The DNA for the CDR3 is TGTGCCAGCAGTTACACCGGGACAGGGAGCTACTATGGCTACACCTTC.

V and J are TRBV7-9 and TRBJ1-4, with a possible D match to TRBD1 (5 bases). Germline V CDR1 and CDR2: SEHNR, FQNEAQ (reference sequence). V was trimmed by 5 bases and J by 2 bases, leaving 12 bases between them. The CDR3 extends over 15 amino acids. Here the CDR3 reads CASSGRGGTNEKLFF. The CDR3 nucleotides read TGTGCCAGCAGCGGGAGGGGCGGTACTAATGAAAAACTGTTTTTT.

The rearrangement uses TRBV28 and TRBJ1-5; no definite D call. The CDR3 has 15 residues. From germline, CDR1 is MDHEN and CDR2 SYDVKM. The V and J ends lost 5 bases and 3 bases respectively, with 14 bases between them. DNA of the CDR3: TGTGCCAGCAGTCTCCCCCGGGCATACAATCAGCCCCAGCATTTT. Amino acids: CASSLPRAYNQPQHF.

This clone has only one observation. The rearrangement joins TRBV7-2 to TRBJ2-7; D might be TRBD1 (6 bases). This CDR3 has 13 amino acids. Germline V gene sequence: CDR1 SGHTA, CDR2 FQGNSA. V lost 4 bases and J 2 bases, leaving 9 bases between the germline ends. The CDR3 DNA sequence: TGTGCCAGCAGCTACGGACAGACCTACGAGCAGTACTTC. The encoded protein is CASSYGQTYEQYF.

V is TRBV19 and J is TRBJ1-3; D unclear. The CDR3 totals 15 residues. V was trimmed by 4 bases and J by 0 bases, leaving 10 bases between them. CDR1 is LNHDA and CDR2 is SQIVND in the germline V gene (reference sequence). CDR3 region: CASSRDRASGNTIYF. In DNA form, the CDR3 reads TGTGCCAGTAGTAGGGATCGAGCCTCTGGAAACACCATATATTTT. The entire variable domain, with the rest obtained from reference TRBV19 and TRBJ1-3, is as follows: DGGITQSPKYLFRKEGQNVTLSCEQNLNHDAMYWYRQDPGQGLRLIYYSQIVNDFQKGDIAEGYSVSREKKESFPLTVTSAQKNPTAFYLCASSRDRASGNTIYFGEGSWLTVV.

The chain is built from TRBV5-4 and TRBJ1-5, with D hard to call. There are 13 residues in the CDR3. Looked up from germline, CDR1 is SGHNT and CDR2 is YYREEE (reference sequence). Trimming cost V 0 bases and J 2 bases, with 3 bases left between them. CDR3 in DNA: TGTGCCAGCAGCTTGGCGGGCAATCAGCCCCAGCATTTT. The encoded protein is CASSLAGNQPQHF.

V and J are TRBV28 and TRBJ2-4; D remains ambiguous. This CDR3 region has 17 residues. Trimming left V 1 base short and J 0 bases short, with 13 bases between. Germline-derived CDR1 and CDR2 are MDHEN and SYDVKM. In nucleotides, the CDR3 is TGTGCCAGCAGTTTATATTCAGTTTCCCTAGCCAAAAACATTCAGTACTTC. Translated, it gives CASSLYSVSLAKNIQYF. Full variable domain (missing parts from reference TRBV28 and TRBJ2-4): DVKVTQSSRYLVKRTGEKVFLECVQDMDHENMFWYRQDPGLGLRLIYFSYDVKMKEKGDIPEGYSVSREKKERFSLILESASTNQTSMYLCASSLYSVSLAKNIQYFGAGTRLSVL.

V and J are TRBV7-9 and TRBJ2-5; 11 nucleotides match TRBD2. The length of the CDR3 is 15 residues. The germline V gene has CDR1 SEHNR and CDR2 FQNEAQ (reference sequence). V dropped 2 bases and J dropped 2; count of bases not matched to a gene: 1. CDR3 region: CASSLIAGGQETQYF. The CDR3 DNA is TGTGCCAGCAGCTTAATAGCGGGAGGGCAAGAGACCCAGTACTTC.

V usage is TRBV27 and J usage is TRBJ2-3; D is unresolved. V was pared by 8 bases and J by 0 bases, with 3 bases between. The V gene's germline CDR1 is MNHEY and CDR2 SMNVEV (reference sequence). The CDR3 has 11 residues. The CDR3 spells CASGSTDTQYF. CDR3 sequence (DNA): TGTGCCAGCGGCAGCACAGATACGCAGTATTTT.

The V call is TRBV13, the J call TRBJ2-1, with D unresolved. The V and J ends lost 5 bases and 5 bases respectively, with 13 bases between them. Germline V gene data show CDR1 as PRHDT and CDR2 as FYEKMQ (reference sequence). The length of the CDR3 is 14 residues. The CDR3 DNA sequence: TGTGCCAGCAGCGGGTACGAGTTCCACAATGAGCAGTTCTTC. Protein product: CASSGYEFHNEQFF.

The chain employs TRBV4-3 and TRBJ2-2, with 7 positions matching TRBD2. This CDR3 is 17 amino acids long. V trimming: 1 base; J trimming: 3 bases; junction bases outside the gene matches: 8. Per germline, CDR1 LGHNA and CDR2 YSLEER. The DNA of the CDR3 is TGCGCCAGCAGCCAAGGGGCTAGCGGTATTTACACCGGGGAGCTGTTTTTT. Its protein is CASSQGASGIYTGELFF.

The chain joins TRBV5-1 to TRBJ1-2; TRBD1 matches 7 bases. Trimming cost V 5 bases and J 1 base; bases outside gene matches: 5. Germline lookup yields CDR1 SGHRS and CDR2 YFSETQ. The CDR3 sequence is 14 residues long. The CDR3 here is CASSRTGNNYGYTF. The CDR3 nucleotides read TGCGCCAGCAGTCGGACAGGAAATAACTATGGCTACACCTTC.

A single count supports this clone. The chain recombines TRBV3-1 (or the pseudogene TRBV3-2) with TRBJ2-2; D is unresolved. Per germline, CDR1 LGHDT and CDR2 YNNKEL (reference sequence). The CDR3 has 14 residues. Trimming took off 1 base at V and 4 bases at J, with 7 bases between the two ends. CDR3 DNA: TGTGCCAGCAGCCAAGGAGGCGGCACCGGGGAGCTGTTTTTT. Translated, it gives CASSQGGGTGELFF.

This chain connects TRBV11-2 to TRBJ2-1; D not resolved. V was shortened by 5 bases and J by 3 bases, with 20 bases between the two germline ends. Germline loops: CDR1 SGHAT, CDR2 FQNNGV. This CDR3 spans 17 amino acids. CDR3 DNA: TGTGCCAGCAGCCGAACCGCTAGGGCTTCTTTCTACAATGAGCAGTTCTTC. Its translation is CASSRTARASFYNEQFF.

The chain couples TRBV18 to TRBJ2-5, with 8 bases identical to TRBD2. Trimming at V came to 3 bases and at J to 3 bases, leaving 6 bases not matched to a gene. This CDR3 contains 15 residues. Germline CDR1 and CDR2: KGHSH and LQKENI. This CDR3 is CASSPPRGGKETQYF. CDR3 DNA: TGTGCCAGCTCACCCCCCCGCGGGGGGAAAGAGACCCAGTACTTC. Looking up the rest from reference TRBV18 and TRBJ2-5 gives the full variable domain: NAGVMQNPRHLVRRRGQEARLRCSPMKGHSHVYWYRQLPEEGLKFMVYLQKENIIDESGMPKERFSAEFPKEGPSILRIQQVVRGDSAAYFCASSPPRGGKETQYFGPGTRLLVL.

This chain joins TRBV28 and TRBJ1-6; perhaps TRBD1 as D (6 bases). The CDR3 runs 15 residues. Trimming pared 5 bases from V and 7 bases from J, leaving 15 bases between. The germline V gene has CDR1 MDHEN and CDR2 SYDVKM. The CDR3 here is CASSTRQVRNSPLHF. CDR3 DNA sequence: TGTGCCAGCAGTACCAGACAGGTTCGGAATTCACCCCTCCACTTT.